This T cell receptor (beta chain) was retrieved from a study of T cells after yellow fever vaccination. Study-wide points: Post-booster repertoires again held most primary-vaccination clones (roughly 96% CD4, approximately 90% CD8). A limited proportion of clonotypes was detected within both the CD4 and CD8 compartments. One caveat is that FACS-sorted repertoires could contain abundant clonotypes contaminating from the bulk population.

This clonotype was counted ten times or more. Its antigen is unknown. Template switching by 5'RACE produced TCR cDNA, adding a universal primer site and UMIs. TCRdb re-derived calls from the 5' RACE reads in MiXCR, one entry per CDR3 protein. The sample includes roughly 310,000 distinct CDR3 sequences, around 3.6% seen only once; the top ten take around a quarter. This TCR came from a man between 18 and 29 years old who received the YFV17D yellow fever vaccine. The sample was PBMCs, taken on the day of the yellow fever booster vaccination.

The CDR3 nucleotides read TGTGCCAGCAGCTTAATGGCCGGGACAGGCGTCACCGGGGAGCTGTTTTTT. Translated, it gives CASSLMAGTGVTGELFF. This chain joins TRBV7-3 and TRBJ2-2; the match to TRBD1 covers 8 bases. CDR1 is SGHTA and CDR2 is FQGTGA in the germline V gene. The CDR3 has 17 amino acids. The V and J ends lost 1 base and 4 bases, in that order; junction bases with no gene match: 8.